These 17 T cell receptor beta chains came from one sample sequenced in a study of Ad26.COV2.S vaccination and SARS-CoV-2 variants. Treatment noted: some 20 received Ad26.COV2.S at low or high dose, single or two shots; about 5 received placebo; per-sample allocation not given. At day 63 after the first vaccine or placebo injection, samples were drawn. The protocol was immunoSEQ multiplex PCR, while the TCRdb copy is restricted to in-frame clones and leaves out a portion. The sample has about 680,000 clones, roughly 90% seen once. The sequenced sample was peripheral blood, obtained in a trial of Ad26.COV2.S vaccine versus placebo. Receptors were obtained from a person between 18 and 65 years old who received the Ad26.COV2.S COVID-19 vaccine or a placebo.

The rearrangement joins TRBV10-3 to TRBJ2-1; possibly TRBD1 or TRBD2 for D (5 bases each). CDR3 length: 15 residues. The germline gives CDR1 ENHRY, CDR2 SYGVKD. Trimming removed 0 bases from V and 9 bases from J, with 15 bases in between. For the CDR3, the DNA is TGTGCCATCAGTGAGTCGAATCCGGGAACAGGTGAGCAGTTCTTC. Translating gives CAISESNPGTGEQFF.

In DNA form, the CDR3 reads TGTGCCAGTACCCCTGGGGCGTTCGCTGAAGCTTTCTTT. Protein: CASTPGAFAEAFF. V usage is TRBV19 and J usage is TRBJ1-1; a weak D match, TRBD1 (5 bases). Looked up from germline, CDR1 is LNHDA and CDR2 is SQIVND (reference sequence). This CDR3 is built from 13 residues. V shed 7 bases and J shed 6 bases, with 15 bases lying between them.

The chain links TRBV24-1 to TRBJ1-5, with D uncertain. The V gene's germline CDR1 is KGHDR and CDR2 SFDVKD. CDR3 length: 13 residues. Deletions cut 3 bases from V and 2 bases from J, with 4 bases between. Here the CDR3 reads CATSDTGNQPQHF. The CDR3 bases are TGTGCCACCAGTGATACGGGCAATCAGCCCCAGCATTTT.

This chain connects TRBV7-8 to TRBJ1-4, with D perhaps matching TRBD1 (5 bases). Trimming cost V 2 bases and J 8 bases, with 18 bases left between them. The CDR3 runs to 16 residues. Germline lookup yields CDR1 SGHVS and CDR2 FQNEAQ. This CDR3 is CASSLLTGTLGEKLFF. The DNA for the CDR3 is TGTGCCAGCAGCTTATTAACCGGGACTCTCGGGGAAAAACTGTTTTTT.

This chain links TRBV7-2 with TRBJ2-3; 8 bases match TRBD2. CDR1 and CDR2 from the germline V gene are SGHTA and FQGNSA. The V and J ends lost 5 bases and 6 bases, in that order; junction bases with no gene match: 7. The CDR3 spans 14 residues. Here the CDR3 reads CASSLGTSSDTQYF. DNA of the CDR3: TGTGCCAGCAGCCTCGGGACTAGTAGCGATACGCAGTATTTT.

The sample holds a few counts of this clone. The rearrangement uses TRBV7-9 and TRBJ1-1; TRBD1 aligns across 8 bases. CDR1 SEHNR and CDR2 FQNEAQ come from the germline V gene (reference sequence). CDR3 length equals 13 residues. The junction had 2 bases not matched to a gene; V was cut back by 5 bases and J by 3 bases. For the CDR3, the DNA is TGTGCCAGCAGCCAGACAGGGGACACTGAAGCTTTCTTT. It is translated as CASSQTGDTEAFF.

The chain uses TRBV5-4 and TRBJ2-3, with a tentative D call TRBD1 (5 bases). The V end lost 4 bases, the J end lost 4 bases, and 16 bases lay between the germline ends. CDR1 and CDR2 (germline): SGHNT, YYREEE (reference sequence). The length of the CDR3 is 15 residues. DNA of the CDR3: TGTGCCAGCAGCCCCCAGGGTTTCTTCCCAGATACGCAGTATTTT. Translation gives CASSPQGFFPDTQYF.

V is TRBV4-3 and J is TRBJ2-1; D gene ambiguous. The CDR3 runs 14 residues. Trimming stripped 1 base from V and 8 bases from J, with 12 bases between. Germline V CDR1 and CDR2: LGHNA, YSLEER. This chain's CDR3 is CASSQVSRVDEQFF. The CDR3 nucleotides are TGCGCCAGCAGCCAAGTCTCCAGAGTGGATGAGCAGTTCTTC.

CDR3 in DNA: TGTGCCAGCTCACTTCCGGGGGCCCAAGATACGCAGTATTTT. Protein sequence: CASSLPGAQDTQYF. The chain has TRBV18 and TRBJ2-3; D is perhaps TRBD1 or TRBD2 (6 bases each). Trimming shortened V by 4 bases and J by 5 bases, and 13 bases separated the two germline ends. Germline CDR1 and CDR2: KGHSH and LQKENI. The CDR3 has 14 amino acids.

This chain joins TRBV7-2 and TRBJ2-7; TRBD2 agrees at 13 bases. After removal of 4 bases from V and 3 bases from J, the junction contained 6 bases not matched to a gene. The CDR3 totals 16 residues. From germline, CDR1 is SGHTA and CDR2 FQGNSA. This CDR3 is CASSSGLAGLHYEQYF. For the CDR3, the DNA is TGTGCCAGCAGCTCGGGACTAGCGGGGCTTCACTACGAGCAGTACTTC.

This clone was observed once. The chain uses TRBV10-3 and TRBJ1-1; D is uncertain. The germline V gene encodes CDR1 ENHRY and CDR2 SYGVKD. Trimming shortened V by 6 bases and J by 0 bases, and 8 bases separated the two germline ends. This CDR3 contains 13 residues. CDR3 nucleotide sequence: TGTGCCATCAGGAATCAGTTGAACACTGAAGCTTTCTTT. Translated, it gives CAIRNQLNTEAFF.

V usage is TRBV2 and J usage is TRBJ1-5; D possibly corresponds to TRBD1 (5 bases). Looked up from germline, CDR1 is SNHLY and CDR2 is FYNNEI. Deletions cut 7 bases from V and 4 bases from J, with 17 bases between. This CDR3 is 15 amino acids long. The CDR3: CASTPKPGLNQPQHF. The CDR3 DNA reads TGTGCCAGCACCCCCAAGCCAGGGCTGAATCAGCCCCAGCATTTT.

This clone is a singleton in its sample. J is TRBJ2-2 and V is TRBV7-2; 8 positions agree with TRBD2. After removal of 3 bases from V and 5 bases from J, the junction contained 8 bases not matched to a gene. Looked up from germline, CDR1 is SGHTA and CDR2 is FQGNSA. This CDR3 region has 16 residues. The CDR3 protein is CASSFSGGARTGELFF. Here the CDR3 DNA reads TGTGCCAGCAGCTTTTCCGGGGGGGCAAGAACCGGGGAGCTGTTTTTT.

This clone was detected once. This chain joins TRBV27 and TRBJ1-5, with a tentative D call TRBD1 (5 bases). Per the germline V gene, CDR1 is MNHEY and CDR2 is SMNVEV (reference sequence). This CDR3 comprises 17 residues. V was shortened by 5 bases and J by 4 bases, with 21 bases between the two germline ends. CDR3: CASSPGFSGPSNQPQHF. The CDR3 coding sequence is TGTGCCAGCAGTCCGGGATTTTCGGGGCCTTCGAATCAGCCCCAGCATTTT.

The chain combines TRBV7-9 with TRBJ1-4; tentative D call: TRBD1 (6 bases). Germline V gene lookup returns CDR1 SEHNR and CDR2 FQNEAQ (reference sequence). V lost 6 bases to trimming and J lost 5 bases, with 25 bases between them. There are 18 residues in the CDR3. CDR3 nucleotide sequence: TGTGCCAGCAGTTTTCCAACCTCTCCGGGACACCCAAATGAAAAACTGTTTTTT. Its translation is CASSFPTSPGHPNEKLFF.

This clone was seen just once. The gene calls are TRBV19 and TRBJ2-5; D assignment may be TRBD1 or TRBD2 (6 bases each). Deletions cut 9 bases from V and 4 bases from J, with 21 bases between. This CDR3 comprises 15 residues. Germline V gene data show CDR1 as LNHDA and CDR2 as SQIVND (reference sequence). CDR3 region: CASKSDRPGGETQYF. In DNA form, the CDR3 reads TGTGCCAGCAAATCCGACAGGCCCGGGGGAGAGACCCAGTACTTC.

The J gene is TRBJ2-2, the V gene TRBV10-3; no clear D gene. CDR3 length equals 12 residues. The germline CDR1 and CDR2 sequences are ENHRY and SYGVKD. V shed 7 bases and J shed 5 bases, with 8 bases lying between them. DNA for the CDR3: TGTGCCATCATTCTAGGGACCGGGGAGCTGTTTTTT. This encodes CAIILGTGELFF.